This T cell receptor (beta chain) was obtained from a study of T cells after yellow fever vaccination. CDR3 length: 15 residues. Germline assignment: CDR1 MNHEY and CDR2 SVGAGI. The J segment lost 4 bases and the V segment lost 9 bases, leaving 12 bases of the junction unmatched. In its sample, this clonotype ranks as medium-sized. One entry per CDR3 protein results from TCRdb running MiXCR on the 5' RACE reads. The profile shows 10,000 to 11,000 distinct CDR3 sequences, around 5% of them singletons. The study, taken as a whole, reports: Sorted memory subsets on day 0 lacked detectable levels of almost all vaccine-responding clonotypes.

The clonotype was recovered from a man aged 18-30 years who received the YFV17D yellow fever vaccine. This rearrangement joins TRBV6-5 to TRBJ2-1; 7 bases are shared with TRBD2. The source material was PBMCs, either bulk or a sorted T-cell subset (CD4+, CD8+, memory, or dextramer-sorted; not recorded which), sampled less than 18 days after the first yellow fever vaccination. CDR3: CASGGGRSLYNEQFF. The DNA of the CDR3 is TGTGCCAGTGGGGGGGGGAGGTCCCTTTACAATGAGCAGTTCTTC.